This passage covers 13 T cell receptor beta chains from one sample sequenced in a study of low-dose radiotherapy and immunotherapy resistance in tumors. Primers used for first-strand cDNA, a TRAV- and TRBV-specific set, covered both alpha and beta chains. Amplification, which lasted roughly 22 PCR cycles, used a constant-region primer and V-primer adapter to amplify TCRs. TCRdb re-called the reads through MiXCR, storing one row per CDR3 protein. This table has around 10,000 distinct CDR3 sequences, more than 65% appearing once. The receptors were gathered from a human donor with advanced metastatic prostate, ovarian, gallbladder or colorectal cancer (not recorded which). This table probably holds off-target reads from a library built for another chain.

The V gene is TRBV2, the J gene TRBJ2-1; D gene uncertain. V lost 4 bases and J lost 8, with 6 bases in between. The germline V gene encodes CDR1 SNHLY and CDR2 FYNNEI. The CDR3 contains 11 residues. The CDR3 loop reads CASSVNYEQFF. CDR3 coding DNA: TGTGCCAGCAGTGTTAACTATGAGCAGTTCTTC. Full variable domain (missing parts from reference TRBV2 and TRBJ2-1): EPEVTQTPSHQVTQMGQEVILRCVPISNHLYFYWYRQILGQKVEFLVSFYNNEISEKSEIFDDQFSVERPDGSNFTLKIRSTKLEDSAMYFCASSVNYEQFFGPGTRLTVL.

There are a few counts of this clonotype. The CDR3 DNA is TGTGCCAGTAGTAGGACAGCGAGCAATCAGCCCCAGCATTTT. This encodes CASSRTASNQPQHF. This chain links TRBV19 with TRBJ1-5, with D maybe TRBD1 (6 bases). CDR3 length equals 14 residues. The V gene lost 4 bases and the J gene lost 1 base, with 8 bases spanning the gap. The germline V gene has CDR1 LNHDA and CDR2 SQIVND (reference sequence). Looking up the rest from reference TRBV19 and TRBJ1-5 gives the full variable domain: DGGITQSPKYLFRKEGQNVTLSCEQNLNHDAMYWYRQDPGQGLRLIYYSQIVNDFQKGDIAEGYSVSREKKESFPLTVTSAQKNPTAFYLCASSRTASNQPQHFGDGTRLSIL.

CDR3 residues: CSVAPRAGTEAFF. The CDR3 bases are TGCAGCGTCGCCCCCAGGGCGGGCACTGAAGCTTTCTTT. The V call is TRBV29-1, the J call TRBJ1-1; TRBD1 is a possible D gene (5 bases). Germline V CDR1 and CDR2: SQVTM, ANQGSEA. The CDR3 sequence is 13 residues long. Trimming stripped 6 bases from V and 4 bases from J, with 15 bases between.

V usage is TRBV12-3 or TRBV12-4 and J usage is TRBJ1-6, with TRBD1 as a possible D gene (6 bases). CDR3 length: 14 residues. V was trimmed by 1 base and J by 7 bases, leaving 8 bases between them. The CDR3 loop is CASSLVGQNSPLHF. In DNA form, the CDR3 reads TGTGCCAGCAGTTTAGTAGGACAGAATTCACCCCTCCACTTT.

This clonotype was seen once. The chain links TRBV5-1 to TRBJ2-2; D uncertain. The CDR3 is 13 amino acids. Germline CDR1 reads SGHRS; CDR2 reads YFSETQ. The germline V and J ends were trimmed by 0 bases and 6 bases, with 6 bases remaining between them. The CDR3 nucleotides are TGCGCCAGCAGCTTGGGCCACCCCGGGGAGCTGTTTTTT. This sequence encodes CASSLGHPGELFF. Based on the CDR3 plus reference TRBV5-1 and TRBJ2-2, the full variable domain is KAGVTQTPRYLIKTRGQQVTLSCSPISGHRSVSWYQQTPGQGLQFLFEYFSETQRNKGNFPGRFSGRQFSNSRSEMNVSTLELGDSALYLCASSLGHPGELFFGEGSRLTVL.

As for this clonotype: A junction end diverges from the germline sequence, so it may reflect a read error. This chain links TRBV9 with TRBJ1-6; D ambiguous. The germline V gene has CDR1 SGDLS and CDR2 YYNGEE. The CDR3 is 12 amino acids. In DNA form, the CDR3 reads TGTGCTTTCGTAGCCAATGCAGGCAAATCAACCTTT. This sequence encodes CAFVANAGKSTF. Together with reference TRBV9 and TRBJ1-6, the CDR3 gives the full variable domain: DSGVTQTPKHLITATGQRVTLRCSPRSGDLSVYWYQQSLDQGLQFLIQYYNGEERAKGNILERFSAQQFPDLHSELNLSSLELGDSALYFCAFVANAGKSTFGNGTRLTVT.

The chain combines TRBV29-1 with TRBJ2-7, with D possibly matching TRBD1 (5 bases). V was shortened by 7 bases and J by 7 bases, with 26 bases between the two germline ends. Germline values: CDR1 SQVTM, CDR2 ANQGSEA. CDR3 length: 15 amino acids. Written as DNA, the CDR3 is TGCAGCGCCCTCAGGGAAGAGTCCGCACGGGTAGAGCAGTACTTC. Amino acids: CSALREESARVEQYF.

This rearrangement joins TRBV3-1 to TRBJ1-5; D may be TRBD1 (6 bases). Germline CDR1 LGHDT, CDR2 YNNKEL (reference sequence). V was shortened by 0 bases and J by 7 bases, with 13 bases between the two germline ends. There are 15 residues in the CDR3. CDR3 sequence (DNA): TGTGCCAGCAGCCAAGATTCGACAGGTTGGCAGCCCCAGCATTTT. Residues: CASSQDSTGWQPQHF.

The V call is TRBV9, the J call TRBJ1-5; D gene unclear. The CDR3 contains 16 residues. Trimming stripped 0 bases from V and 2 bases from J, with 12 bases between. Germline CDR1 SGDLS, CDR2 YYNGEE. This CDR3 reads CASSVATPEGNQPQHF. The CDR3 coding sequence is TGTGCCAGCAGCGTAGCTACCCCAGAGGGCAATCAGCCCCAGCATTTT.

V is TRBV5-4 and J is TRBJ2-4; 9 bases are shared with TRBD2. Germline trimming cut 4 bases from V and 0 bases from J; bases unmatched to any gene: 5. CDR3 length: 16 amino acids. Germline assignment: CDR1 SGHNT and CDR2 YYREEE (reference sequence). As DNA, the CDR3 is TGTGCCAGCAGCATGACTAGCGGATTAGCCAAAAACATTCAGTACTTC. Translation: CASSMTSGLAKNIQYF. Full variable domain (missing parts from reference TRBV5-4 and TRBJ2-4): ETGVTQSPTHLIKTRGQQVTLRCSSQSGHNTVSWYQQALGQGPQFIFQYYREEENGRGNFPPRFSGLQFPNYSSELNVNALELDDSALYLCASSMTSGLAKNIQYFGAGTRLSVL.

The chain is built from TRBV12-5 and TRBJ1-5; D gene unclear. CDR3 length equals 15 residues. The germline V gene encodes CDR1 LGHNT and CDR2 FRNRAP. The ends were cut back, 0 bases at V and 5 bases at J, with 11 bases in the middle. The CDR3 is CASGLVPAGDQPQHF. For the CDR3, the DNA is TGTGCTAGTGGTTTGGTACCCGCAGGCGATCAGCCCCAGCATTTT.

V and J are TRBV5-5 and TRBJ1-1, with D perhaps matching TRBD1 (5 bases). The CDR3 covers 15 residues. V lost 2 bases, J lost 0 bases, and 11 bases lay in between. Germline V gives CDR1 SGHKS, CDR2 YYEKEE (reference sequence). The CDR3 DNA reads as TGTGCCAGCAGCTTTCAAGACAGCATGAACACTGAAGCTTTCTTT. Protein sequence: CASSFQDSMNTEAFF.

Concerning this clonotype itself: An end of the junction does not agree with germline; a read error may underlie this. The chain couples TRBV7-9 to TRBJ2-5; 11 positions match TRBD2. Germline lookup yields CDR1 SEHNR and CDR2 FQNEAQ (reference sequence). The CDR3 spans 13 residues. The CDR3 bases are TGTGCCAGCAGCCTAGCGGGGGGAGAGACCCAGTACTTC. Protein: CASSLAGGETQYF.